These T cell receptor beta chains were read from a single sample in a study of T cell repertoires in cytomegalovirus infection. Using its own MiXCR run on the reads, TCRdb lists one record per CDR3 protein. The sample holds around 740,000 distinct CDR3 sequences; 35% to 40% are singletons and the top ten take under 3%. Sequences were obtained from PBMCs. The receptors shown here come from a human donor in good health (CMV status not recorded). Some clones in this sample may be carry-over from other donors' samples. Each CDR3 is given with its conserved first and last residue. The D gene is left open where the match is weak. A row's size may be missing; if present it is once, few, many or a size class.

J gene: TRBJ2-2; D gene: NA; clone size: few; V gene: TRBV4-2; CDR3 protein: CASSHGGGTNTGELFF; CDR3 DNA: TGTGCCAGCAGCCATGGTGGCGGGACGAACACCGGGGAGCTGTTTTTT
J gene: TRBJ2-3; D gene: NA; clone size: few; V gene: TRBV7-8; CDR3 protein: CASSSQGDVTDTQYF; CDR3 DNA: TGTGCCAGCAGCTCCCAAGGGGACGTCACAGATACGCAGTATTTT
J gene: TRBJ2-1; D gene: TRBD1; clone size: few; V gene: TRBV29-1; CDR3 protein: CSVEQAGGSNEQFF; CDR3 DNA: TGCAGCGTTGAGCAGGCAGGGGGATCCAATGAGCAGTTCTTC
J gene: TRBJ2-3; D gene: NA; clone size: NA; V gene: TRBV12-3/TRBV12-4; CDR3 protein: CASSLWRARTDTQYF; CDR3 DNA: TGTGCCAGCAGTTTATGGAGGGCCAGGACAGATACGCAGTATTTT
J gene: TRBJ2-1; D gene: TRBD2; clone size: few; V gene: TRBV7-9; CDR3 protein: CASRHSGRANEQFF; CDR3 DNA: TGTGCCAGCAGACATAGCGGGAGGGCCAATGAGCAGTTCTTC
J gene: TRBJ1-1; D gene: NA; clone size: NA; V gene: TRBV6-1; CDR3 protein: CASSSQTRTEAFF; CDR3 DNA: TGTGCCAGCTCCTCACAAACGCGGACTGAAGCTTTCTTT
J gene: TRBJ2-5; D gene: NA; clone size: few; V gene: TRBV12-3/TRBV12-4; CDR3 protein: CASSSTSGDQETQYF; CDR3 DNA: TGTGCCAGCAGTTCCACCTCAGGGGACCAAGAGACCCAGTACTTC
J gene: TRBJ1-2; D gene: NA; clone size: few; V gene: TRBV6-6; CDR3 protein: CASSYLRDGYTF; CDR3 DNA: TGTGCCAGCAGTTATCTGCGGGACGGCTACACCTTC
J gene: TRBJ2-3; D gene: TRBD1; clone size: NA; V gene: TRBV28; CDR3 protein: CASSLNAPGQGADTQYF; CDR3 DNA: TGTGCCAGCAGTCTAAATGCCCCGGGACAGGGGGCAGATACGCAGTATTTT
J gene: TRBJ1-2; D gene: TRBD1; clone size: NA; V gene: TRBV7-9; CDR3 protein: CASSSFGQGDTRNYGYTF; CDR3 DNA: TGTGCCAGCAGCTCATTTGGACAGGGCGACACCAGAAACTATGGCTACACCTTC
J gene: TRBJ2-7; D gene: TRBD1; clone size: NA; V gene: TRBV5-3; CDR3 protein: CASSFLGTGIYEQYF; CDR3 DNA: TGTGCCAGCAGCTTCCTGGGGACAGGGATCTACGAGCAGTACTTC
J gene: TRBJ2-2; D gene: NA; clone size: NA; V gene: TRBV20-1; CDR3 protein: CSARVAGANTGELFF; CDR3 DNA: TGCAGTGCTAGAGTTGCCGGTGCGAACACCGGGGAGCTGTTTTTT
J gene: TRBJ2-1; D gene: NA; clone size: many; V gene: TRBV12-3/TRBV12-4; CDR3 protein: CASSLPSGNEQFF; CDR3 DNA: TGTGCCAGCAGTTTACCCAGCGGTAATGAGCAGTTCTTC
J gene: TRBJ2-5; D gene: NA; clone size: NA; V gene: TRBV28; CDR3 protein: CASSFEWRQGQETQYF; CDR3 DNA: TGTGCCAGCAGTTTTGAGTGGCGGCAGGGACAAGAGACCCAGTACTTC
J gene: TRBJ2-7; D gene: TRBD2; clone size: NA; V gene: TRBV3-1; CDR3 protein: CASSPGLAGPYEQYF; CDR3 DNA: TGTGCCAGCAGTCCCGGACTAGCGGGACCCTACGAGCAGTACTTC
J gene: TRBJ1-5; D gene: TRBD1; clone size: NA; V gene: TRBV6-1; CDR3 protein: CASRENRGSNQPQHF; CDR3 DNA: TGTGCCAGCAGGGAGAACAGGGGAAGCAATCAGCCCCAGCATTTT
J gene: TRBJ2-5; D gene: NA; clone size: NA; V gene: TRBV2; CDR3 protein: CARNRLSVNQETQYF; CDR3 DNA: TGTGCCCGCAACAGACTATCTGTTAACCAAGAAACCCAGTACTTC
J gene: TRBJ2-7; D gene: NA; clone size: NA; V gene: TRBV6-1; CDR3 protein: CASSEMFGRLPYEQYF; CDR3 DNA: TGTGCCAGCAGTGAAATGTTTGGCCGCCTTCCCTACGAGCAGTACTTC
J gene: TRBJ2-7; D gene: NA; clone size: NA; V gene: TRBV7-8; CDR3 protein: CASSLSAEQYF; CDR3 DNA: TGTGCCAGCAGCCTTTCAGCCGAGCAGTACTTC
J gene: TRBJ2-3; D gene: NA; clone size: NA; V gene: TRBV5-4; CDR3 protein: CASSSITAGWSDTQYF; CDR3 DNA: TGTGCCAGCAGCTCGATCACGGCGGGTTGGTCAGATACGCAGTATTTT
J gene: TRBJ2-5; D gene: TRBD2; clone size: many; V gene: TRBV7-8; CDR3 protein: CASSASGTVKETQYF; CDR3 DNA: TGTGCCAGCAGCGCTAGCGGGACGGTTAAAGAGACCCAGTACTTC
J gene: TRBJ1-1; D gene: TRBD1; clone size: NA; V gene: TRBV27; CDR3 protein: CASSDRVRTEAFF; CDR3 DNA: TGTGCCAGCAGTGACAGGGTGCGGACTGAAGCTTTCTTT
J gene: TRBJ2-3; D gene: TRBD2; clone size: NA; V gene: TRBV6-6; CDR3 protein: CASSFRTSGSDTQYF; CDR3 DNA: TGTGCCAGCAGTTTTCGGACTAGCGGGAGTGATACGCAGTATTTT
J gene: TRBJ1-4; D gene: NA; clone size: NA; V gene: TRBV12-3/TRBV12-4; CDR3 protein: CASRTGAGSLFF; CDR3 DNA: TGTGCCAGCAGAACGGGGGCGGGTAGCCTGTTTTTT
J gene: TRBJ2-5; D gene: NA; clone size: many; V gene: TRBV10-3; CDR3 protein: CAISKTGGATSGRRETQYF; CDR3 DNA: TGTGCCATCAGCAAGACAGGGGGCGCGACCAGCGGGAGGCGTGAGACCCAGTACTTC
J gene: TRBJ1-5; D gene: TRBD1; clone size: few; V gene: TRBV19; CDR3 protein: CASSKGGAGNQPQHF; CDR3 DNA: TGTGCCAGTAGTAAAGGGGGCGCGGGCAATCAGCCCCAGCATTTT
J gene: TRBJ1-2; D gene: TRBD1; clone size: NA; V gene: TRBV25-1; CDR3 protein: CASSGDRGGYTF; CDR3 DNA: TGTGCCAGCAGTGGTGACAGGGGTGGCTACACCTTC
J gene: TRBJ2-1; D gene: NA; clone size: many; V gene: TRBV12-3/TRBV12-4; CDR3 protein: CASSFWGNEQFF; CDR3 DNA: TGTGCCAGCAGTTTCTGGGGCAATGAGCAGTTCTTC
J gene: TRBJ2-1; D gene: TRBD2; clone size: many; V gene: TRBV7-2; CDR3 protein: CASSPPGLAGSLNEQFF; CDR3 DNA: TGTGCCAGCAGCCCCCCGGGACTAGCGGGTTCTCTTAATGAGCAGTTCTTC
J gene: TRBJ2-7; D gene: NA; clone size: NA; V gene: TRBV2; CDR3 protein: CASSEALRTGEQYF; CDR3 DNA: TGTGCCAGCAGTGAAGCGCTTCGGACCGGCGAGCAGTACTTC
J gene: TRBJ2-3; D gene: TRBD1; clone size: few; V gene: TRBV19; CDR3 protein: CASSPNRGGPDTQYF; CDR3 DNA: TGTGCCAGTAGTCCCAACAGGGGTGGCCCAGATACGCAGTATTTT
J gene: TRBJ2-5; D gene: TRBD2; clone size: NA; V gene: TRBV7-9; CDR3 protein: CASSSLAGGPGTQYF; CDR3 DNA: TGTGCCAGCAGCTCTCTAGCGGGGGGGCCCGGGACCCAGTACTTC
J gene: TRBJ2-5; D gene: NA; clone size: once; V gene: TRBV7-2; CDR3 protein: CASSSSSWGAVETQYF; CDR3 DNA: TGTGCCAGCAGCTCCTCTAGCTGGGGGGCCGTAGAGACCCAGTACTTC
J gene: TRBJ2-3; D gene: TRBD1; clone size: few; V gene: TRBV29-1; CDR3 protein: CSAGTGTGLSDTQYF; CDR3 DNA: TGCAGCGCAGGAACCGGGACAGGGCTGTCAGATACGCAGTATTTT
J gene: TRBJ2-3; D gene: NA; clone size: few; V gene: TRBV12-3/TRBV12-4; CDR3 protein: CASSLVPLGHTDTQYF; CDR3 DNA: TGTGCCAGCAGTTTAGTCCCATTGGGCCACACAGATACGCAGTATTTT
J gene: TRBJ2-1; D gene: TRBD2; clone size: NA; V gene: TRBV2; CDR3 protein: CASTQRSSGESEQFF; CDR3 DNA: TGTGCCAGCACCCAGCGGTCTAGCGGGGAGTCTGAGCAGTTCTTC